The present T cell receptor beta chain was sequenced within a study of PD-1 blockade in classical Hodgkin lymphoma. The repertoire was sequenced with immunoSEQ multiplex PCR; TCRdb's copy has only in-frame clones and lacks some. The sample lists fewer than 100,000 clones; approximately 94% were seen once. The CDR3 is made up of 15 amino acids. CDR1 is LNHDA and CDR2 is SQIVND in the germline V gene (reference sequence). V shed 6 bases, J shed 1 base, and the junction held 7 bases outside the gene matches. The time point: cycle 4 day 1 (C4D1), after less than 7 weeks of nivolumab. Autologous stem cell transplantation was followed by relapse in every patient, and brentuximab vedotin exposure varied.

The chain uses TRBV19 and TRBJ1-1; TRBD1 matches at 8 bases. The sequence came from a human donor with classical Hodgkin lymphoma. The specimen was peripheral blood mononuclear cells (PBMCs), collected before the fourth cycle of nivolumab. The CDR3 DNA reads TGTGCCAGTAGGGGAGGAGACAGGGGGAACACTGAAGCTTTCTTT. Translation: CASRGGDRGNTEAFF.